The 10 T cell receptor beta chains below all came from one sample that was sequenced in a study of cytomegalovirus exposure and HLA in healthy donors. Sequenced by immunoSEQ multiplex PCR; TCRdb stores in-frame clones only, minus some. Seen here are roughly 250,000 clones, 75% to 90% observed once, and the top ten hold 1.2%. The sequenced sample was PBMCs. The receptors were sampled from a woman aged 25 to 39 in good health and CMV-seropositive.

The rearrangement links TRBV27 to TRBJ2-3; D uncertain. In germline, CDR1 is MNHEY, CDR2 SMNVEV (reference sequence). Trimming left V 7 bases short and J 0 bases short, with 14 bases between. This CDR3 region has 15 residues. CDR3 sequence (DNA): TGTGCCAGCATACGGAGTCCCCTCAGCACAGATACGCAGTATTTT. Protein product: CASIRSPLSTDTQYF.

The genes are TRBV30 and TRBJ2-7; possible D gene TRBD2, 5 bases. The CDR3 sequence is 14 residues long. V was pared by 2 bases and J by 4 bases, with 15 bases between. CDR1 GTSNPN and CDR2 SVGIG come from the germline V gene (reference sequence). CDR3 in amino acids: CAWSPLAVLYEQYF. The DNA of the CDR3 is TGTGCCTGGAGTCCGCTAGCTGTCTTGTACGAGCAGTACTTC.

Only a few counts were recorded for this clone. This rearrangement joins TRBV11-3 to TRBJ1-2; TRBD1 aligns across 7 bases. V shed 9 bases and J 3 bases; nucleotides not matched to a gene: 4. The CDR3 is 12 amino acids. The V gene's germline CDR1 is SGHNT and CDR2 YENEEA. CDR3 in amino acids: CASTGDDYGYTF. CDR3 in DNA: TGTGCCAGTACAGGGGACGACTATGGCTACACCTTC.

This chain joins TRBV5-4 and TRBJ1-3; unclear D gene. The CDR3 has 14 amino acids. Germline V CDR1 and CDR2: SGHNT, YYREEE (reference sequence). With 3 bases removed from V and 0 bases from J, the gap between germline ends came to 7 bases. This chain's CDR3 is CASSSRDSGNTIYF. CDR3 in DNA: TGTGCCAGCAGCTCACGGGACTCTGGAAACACCATATATTTT.

The chain couples TRBV13 to TRBJ2-3; no reliable D call. In germline, CDR1 is PRHDT, CDR2 FYEKMQ (reference sequence). The CDR3 consists of 14 residues. The V gene lost 6 bases and the J gene lost 5 bases, with 15 bases spanning the gap. The DNA for the CDR3 is TGTGCCAGCAGTTTTGGTAGGAGTGGAGATACGCAGTATTTT. Amino acids: CASSFGRSGDTQYF. Based on the CDR3 plus reference TRBV13 and TRBJ2-3, the full variable domain is AAGVIQSPRHLIKEKRETATLKCYPIPRHDTVYWYQQGPGQDPQFLISFYEKMQSDKGSIPDRFSAQQFSDYHSELNMSSLELGDSALYFCASSFGRSGDTQYFGPGTRLTVL.

The chain has TRBV13 and TRBJ2-1; TRBD2 matches at 9 bases. Germline V gene sequence: CDR1 PRHDT, CDR2 FYEKMQ (reference sequence). The CDR3 contains 12 residues. J was trimmed by 16 bases and V by 2 bases; bases with no gene match: 6. CDR3 loop: CASSLLREGRFF. CDR3 DNA sequence: TGTGCCAGCAGCTTATTGCGGGAGGGCCGATTCTTC. The full variable domain, completed using reference TRBV13 and TRBJ2-1, is AAGVIQSPRHLIKEKRETATLKCYPIPRHDTVYWYQQGPGQDPQFLISFYEKMQSDKGSIPDRFSAQQFSDYHSELNMSSLELGDSALYFCASSLLREGRFFGPGTRLTVL.

This chain connects TRBV18 to TRBJ1-2; no reliable D call. Germline V gene sequence: CDR1 KGHSH, CDR2 LQKENI. The germline V and J ends were trimmed by 0 bases and 6 bases, with 8 bases remaining between them. The CDR3 length is 13 residues. The chain's CDR3 is CASSPPGAHGYTF. CDR3 nucleotides: TGTGCCAGCTCACCACCGGGAGCCCATGGCTACACCTTC.

This chain links TRBV27 with TRBJ2-7, with TRBD2 matching 7 bases. The length of the CDR3 is 12 residues. CDR1 is MNHEY and CDR2 is SMNVEV in the germline V gene (reference sequence). The CDR3 here is CVVGGRPYEQYF. The CDR3 coding sequence is TGTGTCGTGGGAGGGAGGCCCTACGAGCAGTACTTC.

This clone was counted between two and nine times. J is TRBJ2-1 and V is TRBV5-1; 7 bases fit TRBD2. With V trimmed by 5 bases and J by 0 bases, 5 bases remained unmatched. Germline V gene lookup returns CDR1 SGHRS and CDR2 YFSETQ. The CDR3 is 15 residues long. In DNA form, the CDR3 reads TGCGCCAGCAGTTCGAGCGGGGTCTCCTACAATGAGCAGTTCTTC. It encodes CASSSSGVSYNEQFF. Supplemented by reference TRBV5-1 and TRBJ2-1, the full variable domain reads KAGVTQTPRYLIKTRGQQVTLSCSPISGHRSVSWYQQTPGQGLQFLFEYFSETQRNKGNFPGRFSGRQFSNSRSEMNVSTLELGDSALYLCASSSSGVSYNEQFFGPGTRLTVL.

The rearrangement links TRBV14 to TRBJ1-3, with a tentative D call TRBD1 (6 bases). The CDR3 has 14 amino acids. In germline, CDR1 is SGHDN, CDR2 FVKESK. With 6 bases removed from V and 4 bases from J, the gap between germline ends came to 13 bases. CDR3 residues: CASRGGGDGNTIYF. Here the CDR3 DNA reads TGTGCCAGCAGAGGGGGGGGCGACGGAAACACCATATATTTT. The complete variable domain, with remaining parts taken from reference TRBV14 and TRBJ1-3, reads EAGVTQFPSHSVIEKGQTVTLRCDPISGHDNLYWYRRVMGKEIKFLLHFVKESKQDESGMPNNRFLAERTGGTYSTLKVQPAELEDSGVYFCASRGGGDGNTIYFGEGSWLTVV.